The rows below give T cell receptor beta chains drawn from one sample of a study of beta chain features in type 1 diabetes. Sequenced by immunoSEQ multiplex PCR; TCRdb stores in-frame clones only, minus some. The table shows about 640,000 clones, with roughly 12% occurring only once. Source material: naive CD4+ T cells from blood. These receptors all come from a man in his thirties or forties with type 1 diabetes. Each CDR3 is given with its conserved first and last residue. The D gene is left open where the match is weak. Clone size, where shown, is once, few, many, or a class for clones that have expanded.

j_call: TRBJ2-7
d_call: TRBD1
v_call: TRBV9
clone_size: -
cdr3_nt: TGTGCCAGCAGCGCTAGGGGGGACAGGGCCCCCTACGAGCAGTACTTC
cdr3_aa: CASSARGDRAPYEQYF

j_call: TRBJ1-5
d_call: -
v_call: TRBV5-1
clone_size: -
cdr3_nt: TGCGCCAGTTCGACAGCGTCGGGTGATCAGCCCCAGCATTTT
cdr3_aa: CASSTASGDQPQHF

j_call: TRBJ1-6
d_call: -
v_call: TRBV14
clone_size: -
cdr3_nt: TGTGCCAGCAGCCCTTTGAGTCCACCCCTCCACTTT
cdr3_aa: CASSPLSPPLHF

j_call: TRBJ2-1
d_call: -
v_call: TRBV6-5
clone_size: -
cdr3_nt: TGTGCCAGCATTCTGGACAGAGACAATGAGCAGTTCTTC
cdr3_aa: CASILDRDNEQFF

j_call: TRBJ2-3
d_call: TRBD1
v_call: TRBV29-1
clone_size: few
cdr3_nt: TGCAGCGTTGAAGCTCAGGGGGTCCTTAGCACAGATACGCAGTATTTT
cdr3_aa: CSVEAQGVLSTDTQYF

j_call: TRBJ2-7
d_call: -
v_call: TRBV7-9
clone_size: few
cdr3_nt: TGTGCCAGCAGCCCTACTAGGCGGGACGGGCAAGAGCAGTACTTC
cdr3_aa: CASSPTRRDGQEQYF

j_call: TRBJ2-5
d_call: -
v_call: TRBV7-9
clone_size: few
cdr3_nt: TGTGCCAGCAGCCCCCCATTGGGGGAGACCCAGTACTTC
cdr3_aa: CASSPPLGETQYF

j_call: TRBJ1-2
d_call: -
v_call: TRBV30
clone_size: -
cdr3_nt: TGTGCCTGGAGCCCCTTGGGGTATGGCTACACCTTC
cdr3_aa: CAWSPLGYGYTF

j_call: TRBJ2-3
d_call: TRBD2
v_call: TRBV6-5
clone_size: few
cdr3_nt: TGTGCCAGCAGGGGAGGGGTCCCAGATACGCAGTATTTT
cdr3_aa: CASRGGVPDTQYF

j_call: TRBJ1-3
d_call: -
v_call: TRBV25-1
clone_size: -
cdr3_nt: TGTGCCAGCAGTGATAGTAACGGAAACACCATATATTTT
cdr3_aa: CASSDSNGNTIYF

j_call: TRBJ1-2
d_call: TRBD1
v_call: TRBV5-6
clone_size: few
cdr3_nt: TGTGCCAGCAGCTCAGGGGGCTGGGACTATGGCTACACCTTC
cdr3_aa: CASSSGGWDYGYTF

j_call: TRBJ2-3
d_call: TRBD2
v_call: TRBV7-2
clone_size: -
cdr3_nt: TGTGCCAGCAGCTTTTACGGGGGGGCTAGCACAGATACGCAGTATTTT
cdr3_aa: CASSFYGGASTDTQYF

j_call: TRBJ2-7
d_call: TRBD2
v_call: TRBV4-2
clone_size: few
cdr3_nt: TGTGCCAGCAGCCCCGAGCGGGGGGGCTCCTACGAGCAGTACTTC
cdr3_aa: CASSPERGGSYEQYF

j_call: TRBJ2-7
d_call: -
v_call: TRBV7-2
clone_size: few
cdr3_nt: TGTGCCAGCAGCCCTGGACCGGACGGGCAGTACTTC
cdr3_aa: CASSPGPDGQYF

j_call: TRBJ1-5
d_call: -
v_call: TRBV4-3
clone_size: -
cdr3_nt: TGCGCCAGCAGCCAAGATATCCAGTACAATCAGCCCCAGCATTTT
cdr3_aa: CASSQDIQYNQPQHF

j_call: TRBJ2-2
d_call: -
v_call: TRBV7-9
clone_size: -
cdr3_nt: TGTGCCAGCAGACAGACTGTAAACACCGGGGAGCTGTTTTTT
cdr3_aa: CASRQTVNTGELFF

j_call: TRBJ2-3
d_call: -
v_call: TRBV9
clone_size: few
cdr3_nt: TGTGCCAGCAGCGCCAGTCAGGCCTACACAGATACGCAGTATTTT
cdr3_aa: CASSASQAYTDTQYF

j_call: TRBJ2-7
d_call: -
v_call: TRBV9
clone_size: few
cdr3_nt: TGTGCCAGCAGCCCCCAGGTGGACAGTTCCTACGAGCAGTACTTC
cdr3_aa: CASSPQVDSSYEQYF

j_call: TRBJ2-1
d_call: TRBD1
v_call: TRBV29-1
clone_size: few
cdr3_nt: TGCAGCGTTGGTCCGAGACAGGGGCCCAATGAGCAGTTCTTC
cdr3_aa: CSVGPRQGPNEQFF

j_call: TRBJ1-5
d_call: -
v_call: TRBV30
clone_size: few
cdr3_nt: TGTGCCTGGAGTCACACAGGGACCTATCAGCCCCAGCATTTT
cdr3_aa: CAWSHTGTYQPQHF

j_call: TRBJ2-7
d_call: -
v_call: TRBV27
clone_size: few
cdr3_nt: TGTGCCAGCAGTTTTAGTACAGGGACTCCCCGCGAGCAGTACTTC
cdr3_aa: CASSFSTGTPREQYF

j_call: TRBJ1-2
d_call: -
v_call: TRBV7-9
clone_size: -
cdr3_nt: TGTGCCAGCAGCTTCCAGGATAACTATGGCTACACCTTC
cdr3_aa: CASSFQDNYGYTF

j_call: TRBJ2-2
d_call: TRBD1
v_call: TRBV2
clone_size: -
cdr3_nt: TGTGCCAGCTGGGGGAAGGGACAGGGAAACACCGGGGAGCTGTTTTTT
cdr3_aa: CASWGKGQGNTGELFF

j_call: TRBJ2-7
d_call: TRBD2
v_call: TRBV7-2
clone_size: few
cdr3_nt: TGTGCCAGCAGTTTTAGCGGGGGGTTCGCCTACGAGCAGTACTTC
cdr3_aa: CASSFSGGFAYEQYF

j_call: TRBJ2-1
d_call: TRBD2
v_call: TRBV19
clone_size: -
cdr3_nt: TGTGCCAGTAGAGGACTAGCGGGGGCCGACAATGAGCAGTTCTTC
cdr3_aa: CASRGLAGADNEQFF

j_call: TRBJ1-2
d_call: TRBD1
v_call: TRBV4-2
clone_size: -
cdr3_nt: TGTGCCAGCAGCTCAAGCTATGGGGGAGTACAGGGGGCGGGTGGCTACACCTTC
cdr3_aa: CASSSSYGGVQGAGGYTF

j_call: TRBJ2-5
d_call: -
v_call: TRBV5-1
clone_size: -
cdr3_nt: TGCGCCAGCAGCTTGTCGGGGCCGGGCCAAGAGACCCAGTACTTC
cdr3_aa: CASSLSGPGQETQYF

j_call: TRBJ2-7
d_call: TRBD1
v_call: TRBV7-6
clone_size: few
cdr3_nt: TGTGCCAGCAGCTTAGGGCCGAAGACAGGGGACTACGAGCAGTACTTC
cdr3_aa: CASSLGPKTGDYEQYF

j_call: TRBJ2-1
d_call: -
v_call: TRBV7-2
clone_size: -
cdr3_nt: TGTGCCAGCAGCTTAAGAGGGGGGGCCGCGAATGAGCAGTTCTTC
cdr3_aa: CASSLRGGAANEQFF

j_call: TRBJ2-7
d_call: -
v_call: TRBV20-1
clone_size: -
cdr3_nt: TGCAGTGCTAGGACTAACCACGAGCAGTACTTC
cdr3_aa: CSARTNHEQYF

j_call: TRBJ2-1
d_call: TRBD2
v_call: TRBV18
clone_size: -
cdr3_nt: TGTGCCAGCTCACGCACGGTTAGTAGCGGGGCCTACAATGAGCAGTTCTTC
cdr3_aa: CASSRTVSSGAYNEQFF

j_call: TRBJ1-4
d_call: -
v_call: TRBV23-1
clone_size: few
cdr3_nt: TGCGCCAGCAGTCAAGAGGGTGGTCGCCTTGAAAAACTGTTTTTT
cdr3_aa: CASSQEGGRLEKLFF

j_call: TRBJ2-4
d_call: TRBD1
v_call: TRBV7-9
clone_size: few
cdr3_nt: TGTGCCAGCAGCTTAGGACAGGGGCTAGCCAAAAACATTCAGTACTTC
cdr3_aa: CASSLGQGLAKNIQYF

j_call: TRBJ1-1
d_call: -
v_call: TRBV7-2
clone_size: -
cdr3_nt: TGTGCCAACAGCTTACGTCGCGGGAACACTGAAGCTTTCTTT
cdr3_aa: CANSLRRGNTEAFF

j_call: TRBJ2-1
d_call: -
v_call: TRBV9
clone_size: -
cdr3_nt: TGTGCCAGCAGCGTAGGCCTAGCAGCAGGTTACAATGAGCAGTTCTTC
cdr3_aa: CASSVGLAAGYNEQFF

j_call: TRBJ1-4
d_call: TRBD1
v_call: TRBV7-9
clone_size: -
cdr3_nt: TGTGCCAGCAGCCAGACAGGGGTTTGGACTAATGAAAAACTGTTTTTT
cdr3_aa: CASSQTGVWTNEKLFF

j_call: TRBJ1-2
d_call: -
v_call: TRBV11-2
clone_size: few
cdr3_nt: TGTGCCAGCAGCTTAGACAGAAACTATGGCTACACCTTC
cdr3_aa: CASSLDRNYGYTF

j_call: TRBJ1-1
d_call: -
v_call: TRBV7-9
clone_size: -
cdr3_nt: TGTGCCAGCAGCCCTGAGGAGCGGAGGAACACTGAAGCTTTCTTT
cdr3_aa: CASSPEERRNTEAFF

j_call: TRBJ1-5
d_call: -
v_call: TRBV11-2
clone_size: few
cdr3_nt: TGTGCCAGCAGCTCGGGGGATCAGCCCCAGCATTTT
cdr3_aa: CASSSGDQPQHF

j_call: TRBJ2-7
d_call: -
v_call: TRBV5-1
clone_size: -
cdr3_nt: TGCGCCAGCAGCTTGGAAGGGCAGTTCGGGCGCGAGCAGTACTTC
cdr3_aa: CASSLEGQFGREQYF